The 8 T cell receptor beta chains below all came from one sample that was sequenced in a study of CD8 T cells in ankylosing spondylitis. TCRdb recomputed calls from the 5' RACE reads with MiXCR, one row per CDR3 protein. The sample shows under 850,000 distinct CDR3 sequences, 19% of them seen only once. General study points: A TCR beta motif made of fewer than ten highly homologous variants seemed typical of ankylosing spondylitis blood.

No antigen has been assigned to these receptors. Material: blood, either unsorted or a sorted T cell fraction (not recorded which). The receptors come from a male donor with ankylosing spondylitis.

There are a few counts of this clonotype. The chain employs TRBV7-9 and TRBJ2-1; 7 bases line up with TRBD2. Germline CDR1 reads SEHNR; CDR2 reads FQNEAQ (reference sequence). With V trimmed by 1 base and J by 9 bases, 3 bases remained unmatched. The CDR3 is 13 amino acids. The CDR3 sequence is CASSLGGSSEQFF. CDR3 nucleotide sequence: TGTGCCAGCAGCTTAGGCGGGAGTTCTGAGCAGTTCTTC. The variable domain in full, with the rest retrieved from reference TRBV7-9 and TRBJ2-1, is DTGVSQNPRHKITKRGQNVTFRCDPISEHNRLYWYRQTLGQGPEFLTYFQNEAQLEKSRLLSDRFSAERPKGSFSTLEIQRTEQGDSAMYLCASSLGGSSEQFFGPGTRLTVL.

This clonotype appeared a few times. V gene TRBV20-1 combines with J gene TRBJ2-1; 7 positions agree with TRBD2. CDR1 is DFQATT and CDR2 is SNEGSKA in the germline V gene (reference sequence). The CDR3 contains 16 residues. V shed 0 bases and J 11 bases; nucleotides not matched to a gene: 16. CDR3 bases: TGCAGTGCTAGAGACCGCCGACTGGGACTATCCTTAAAGCAGTTCTTC. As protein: CSARDRRLGLSLKQFF.

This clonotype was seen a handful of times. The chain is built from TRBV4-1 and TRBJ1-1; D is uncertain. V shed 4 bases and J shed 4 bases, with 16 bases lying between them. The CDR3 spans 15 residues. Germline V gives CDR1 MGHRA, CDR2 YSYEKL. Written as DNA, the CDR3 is TGCGCCAGCAGCCTTAAAGACCCAGGAGCCACTGAAGCTTTCTTT. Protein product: CASSLKDPGATEAFF.

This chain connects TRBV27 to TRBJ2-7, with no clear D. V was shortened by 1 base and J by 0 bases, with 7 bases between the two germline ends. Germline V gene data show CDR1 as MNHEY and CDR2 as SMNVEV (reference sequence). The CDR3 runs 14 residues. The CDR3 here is CASSLLVNSYEQYF. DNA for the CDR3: TGTGCCAGCAGTTTATTGGTCAACTCCTACGAGCAGTACTTC.

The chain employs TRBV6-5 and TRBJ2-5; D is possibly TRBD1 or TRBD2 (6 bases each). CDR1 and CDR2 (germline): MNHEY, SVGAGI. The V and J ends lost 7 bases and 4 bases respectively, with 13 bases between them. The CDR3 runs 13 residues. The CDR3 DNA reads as TGTGCCAGCACCAGGGGTAGCGGAGAGACCCAGTACTTC. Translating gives CASTRGSGETQYF.

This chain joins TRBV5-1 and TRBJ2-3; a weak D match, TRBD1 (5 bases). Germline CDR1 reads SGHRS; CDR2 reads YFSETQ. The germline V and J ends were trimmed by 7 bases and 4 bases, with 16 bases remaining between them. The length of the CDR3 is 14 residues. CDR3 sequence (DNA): TGCGCCAGCTTAGGGGCCGGAAGCGCAGATACGCAGTATTTT. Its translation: CASLGAGSADTQYF.

DNA of the CDR3: TGCAGTGCTCCCCGTGGGAGCCCTGAAGCTTTCTTT. The encoded protein is CSAPRGSPEAFF. The chain combines TRBV20-1 with TRBJ1-1, with D unresolved. Germline V gene sequence: CDR1 DFQATT, CDR2 SNEGSKA (reference sequence). The V end was cut by 5 bases, the J end by 6 bases, with 13 bases between. The CDR3 is 12 residues long.

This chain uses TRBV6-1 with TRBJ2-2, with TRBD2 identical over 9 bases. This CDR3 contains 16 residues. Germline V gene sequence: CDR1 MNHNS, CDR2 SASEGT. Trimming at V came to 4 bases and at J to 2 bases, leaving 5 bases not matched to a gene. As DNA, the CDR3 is TGTGCCAGCAGTGCCCGACTAGCGGCTAACACCGGGGAGCTGTTTTTT. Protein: CASSARLAANTGELFF.